This record looks at one T cell receptor (beta chain) sequence and its context. The CDR3 extends over 14 amino acids. The J segment lost 1 base and the V segment lost 12 bases, leaving 7 bases of the junction unmatched. Germline V lookup: CDR1 KGHDR, CDR2 SFDVKD. This specimen comes from a study of blood T cell repertoires in COVID-19. Study-wide context: Samples of COVID-19 (acute and convalescent) were obtained from the United States, Italy and Spain. From T cells, B-cell-depleted T cells, or PBMCs came the material, which was cDNA or gDNA.

Authors' analysis steps: Reference gene primer amplification yielded estimated nucleated cell counts. The table came from immunoSEQ multiplex PCR; TCRdb's copy has only in-frame clones and leaves some out. For V, J and clone size, that table is used; D and trimming come from the DNA. The table includes about 150,000 clones, 70% to 85% detected once. The chain employs TRBV24-1 and TRBJ2-2, with TRBD2 identical over 7 bases. This receptor was taken from an elderly woman with acute or convalescent COVID-19. Specimen: peripheral blood. CDR3 in DNA: TGTGCCGTCGAGGCGGGGGTGAACACCGGGGAGCTGTTTTTT. It translates to CAVEAGVNTGELFF.